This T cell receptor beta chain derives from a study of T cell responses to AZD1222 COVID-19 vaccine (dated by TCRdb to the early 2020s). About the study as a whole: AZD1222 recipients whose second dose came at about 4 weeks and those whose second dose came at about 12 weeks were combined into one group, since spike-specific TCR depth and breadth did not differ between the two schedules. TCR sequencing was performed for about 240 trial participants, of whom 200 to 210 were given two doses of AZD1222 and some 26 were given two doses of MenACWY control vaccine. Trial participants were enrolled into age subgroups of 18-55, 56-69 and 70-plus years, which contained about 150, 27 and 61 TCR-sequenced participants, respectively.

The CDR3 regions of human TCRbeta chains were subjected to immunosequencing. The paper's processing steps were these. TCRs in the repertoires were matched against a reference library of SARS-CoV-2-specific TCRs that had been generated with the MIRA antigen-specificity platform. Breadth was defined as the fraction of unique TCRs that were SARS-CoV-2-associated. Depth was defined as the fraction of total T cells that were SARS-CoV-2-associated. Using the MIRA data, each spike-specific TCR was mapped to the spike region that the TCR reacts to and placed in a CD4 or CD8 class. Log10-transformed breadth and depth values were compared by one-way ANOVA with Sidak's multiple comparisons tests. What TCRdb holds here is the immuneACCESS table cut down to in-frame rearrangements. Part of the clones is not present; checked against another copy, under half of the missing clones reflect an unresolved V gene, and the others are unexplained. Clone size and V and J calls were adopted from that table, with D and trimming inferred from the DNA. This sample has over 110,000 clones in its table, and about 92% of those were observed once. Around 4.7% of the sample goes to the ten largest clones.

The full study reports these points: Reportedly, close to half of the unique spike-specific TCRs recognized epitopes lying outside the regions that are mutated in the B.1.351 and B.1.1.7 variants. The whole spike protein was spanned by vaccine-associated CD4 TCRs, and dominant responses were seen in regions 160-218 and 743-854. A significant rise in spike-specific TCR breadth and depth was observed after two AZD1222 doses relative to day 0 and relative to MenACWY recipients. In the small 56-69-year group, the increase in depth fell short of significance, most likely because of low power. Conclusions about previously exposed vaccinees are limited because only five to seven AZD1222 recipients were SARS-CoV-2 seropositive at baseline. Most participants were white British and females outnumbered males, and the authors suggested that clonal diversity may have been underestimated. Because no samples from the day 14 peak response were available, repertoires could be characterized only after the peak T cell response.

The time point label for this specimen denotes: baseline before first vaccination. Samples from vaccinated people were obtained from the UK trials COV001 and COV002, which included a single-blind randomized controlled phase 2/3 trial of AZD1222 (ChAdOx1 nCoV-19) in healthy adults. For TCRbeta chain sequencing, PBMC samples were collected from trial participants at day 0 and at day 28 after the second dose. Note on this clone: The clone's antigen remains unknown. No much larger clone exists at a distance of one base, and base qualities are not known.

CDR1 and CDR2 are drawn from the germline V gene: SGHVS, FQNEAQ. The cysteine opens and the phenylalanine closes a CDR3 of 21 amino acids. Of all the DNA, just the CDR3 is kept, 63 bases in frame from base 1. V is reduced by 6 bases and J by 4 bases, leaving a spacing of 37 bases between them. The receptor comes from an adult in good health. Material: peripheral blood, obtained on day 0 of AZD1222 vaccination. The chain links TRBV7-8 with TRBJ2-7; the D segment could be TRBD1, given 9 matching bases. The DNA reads TGTGCCAGCAGTCCGGGGACAGGGTATGGGAGCGGGGGCGCGGACTATTACGAGCAGTACTTC. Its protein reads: CASSPGTGYGSGGADYYEQYF. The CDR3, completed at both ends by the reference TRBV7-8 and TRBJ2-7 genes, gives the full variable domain GAGVSQSPRYKVAKRGQDVALRCDPISGHVSLFWYQQALGQGPEFLTYFQNEAQLDKSGLPSDRFFAERPEGSVSTLKIQRTQQEDSAVYLCASSPGTGYGSGGADYYEQYFGPGTRLTVT.